The 2 T cell receptor beta chains below all came from one sample that was sequenced in a study of shared clonotypes between healthy human individuals. Assay: immunoSEQ multiplex PCR; the TCRdb copy retains only in-frame clones and omits some. The sample has 1 million to 1.2 million clones; approximately 80% are singletons. The sequencing sample was made of memory CD4+ T cells from PBMCs. Subset here: CD45RA-negative fraction. These receptors were collected from a man aged 18 to 29 in good health. Some clones in this sample may be carry-over from other donors' samples.

Remarks on this clone: A much larger clone is a single base away; this may be a read error. The sample contains more than one DNA sequence encoding this CDR3. This chain connects TRBV27 to TRBJ2-2, with 11 bases lining up with TRBD2. J lost 7 bases, V lost 5 bases, and 9 bases had no gene match. This CDR3 has 16 amino acids. In germline, CDR1 is MNHEY, CDR2 SMNVEV (reference sequence). CDR3 sequence: CASSTNSGRGNGELFF. The CDR3 nucleotides read TGTGCCAGCAGTACCAATAGCGGGAGGGGGAACGGGGAGCTGTTTTTT.

The chain joins TRBV15 to TRBJ2-7; 8 nucleotides align to TRBD2. Germline trimming cut 0 bases from V and 4 bases from J; bases unmatched to any gene: 5. This CDR3 comprises 15 residues. Germline V CDR1 and CDR2: LNHNV, YYDKDF (reference sequence). The CDR3 DNA is TGTGCCACCAGCAGAGAGAGCGGGAGTTTTTACGAGCAGTACTTC. Its protein is CATSRESGSFYEQYF.